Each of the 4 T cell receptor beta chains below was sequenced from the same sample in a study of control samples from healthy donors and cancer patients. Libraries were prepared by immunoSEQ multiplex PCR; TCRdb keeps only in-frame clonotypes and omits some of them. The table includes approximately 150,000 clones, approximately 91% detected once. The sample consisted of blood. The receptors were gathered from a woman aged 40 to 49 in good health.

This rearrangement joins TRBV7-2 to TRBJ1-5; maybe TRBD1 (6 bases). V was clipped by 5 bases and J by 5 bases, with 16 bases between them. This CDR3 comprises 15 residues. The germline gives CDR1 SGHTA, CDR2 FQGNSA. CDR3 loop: CASSGADRTHQPQHF. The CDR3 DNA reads TGTGCCAGCAGCGGGGCCGACAGGACCCATCAGCCCCAGCATTTT.

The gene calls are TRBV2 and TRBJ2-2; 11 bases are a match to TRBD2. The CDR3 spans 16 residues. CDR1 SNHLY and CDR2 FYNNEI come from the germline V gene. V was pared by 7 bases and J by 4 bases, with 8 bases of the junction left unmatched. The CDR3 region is CASKASGGPGTGELFF. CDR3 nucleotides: TGTGCCAGCAAGGCTAGCGGGGGGCCGGGCACCGGGGAGCTGTTTTTT. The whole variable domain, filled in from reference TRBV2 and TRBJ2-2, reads EPEVTQTPSHQVTQMGQEVILRCVPISNHLYFYWYRQILGQKVEFLVSFYNNEISEKSEIFDDQFSVERPDGSNFTLKIRSTKLEDSAMYFCASKASGGPGTGELFFGEGSRLTVL.

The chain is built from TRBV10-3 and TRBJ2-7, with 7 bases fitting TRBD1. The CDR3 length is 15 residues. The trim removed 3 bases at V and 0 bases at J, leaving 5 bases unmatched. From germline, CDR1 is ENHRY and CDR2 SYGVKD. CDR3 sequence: CAISDRGQSSYEQYF. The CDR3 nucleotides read TGTGCCATCAGTGATAGGGGACAGAGCTCCTACGAGCAGTACTTC.

The CDR3 here is CASGSEQAGELFF. Written as DNA, the CDR3 is TGTGCTAGTGGTTCGGAGCAGGCCGGGGAGCTGTTTTTT. J is TRBJ2-2 and V is TRBV12-5; no clear D. CDR3 length equals 13 residues. CDR1 is LGHNT, CDR2 FRNRAP, per germline. Trimming pared 4 bases from V and 6 bases from J, leaving 9 bases between.